The 3 T cell receptor beta chains below were found in one sample sequenced in a study of patients and donors after allogeneic stem cell transplantation. TCRdb itself ran the RT-PCR reads through MiXCR, one entry per CDR3 protein. This table has almost 90,000 distinct CDR3 sequences, roughly 5.2% appearing once. Input material: blood, either unsorted or a sorted T cell fraction (not recorded which). These receptor sequences come from a human donor who was either an allogeneic HSCT recipient or a stem cell or donor lymphocyte infusion donor (not recorded which). It is not recorded whose cells these are; they may come from a transplant donor.

This clonotype was seen only a few times. The chain links TRBV19 to TRBJ2-3, with D unresolved. The CDR3 is 15 residues long. Per germline, CDR1 LNHDA and CDR2 SQIVND (reference sequence). V dropped 5 bases and J dropped 0 bases, with 12 bases sitting between them. The CDR3 DNA is TGTGCCAGTAGTGAGTCGGATACTAGCACAGATACGCAGTATTTT. This codes for CASSESDTSTDTQYF.

This clonotype was counted many times. One end of the junction does not line up with germline, which may come from a read error. The chain uses TRBV6-2 or TRBV6-3 and TRBJ2-5; 13 bases line up with TRBD2. Per germline, CDR1 MNHEY and CDR2 SVGEGT. The CDR3 runs 13 residues. The CDR3 here is CASSYTSGGATDF. The DNA for the CDR3 is TGTGCCAGCAGTTACACTAGCGGGGGGGCTACGGACTTC.

This clonotype was picked up a small number of times. The chain employs TRBV27 and TRBJ2-5; the D is unclear. CDR1 is MNHEY and CDR2 is SMNVEV in the germline V gene (reference sequence). V dropped 3 bases and J dropped 1 base, with 9 bases sitting between them. The CDR3 loop spans 14 amino acids. CDR3 in amino acids: CASSFRQPQETQYF. The CDR3, as DNA: TGTGCCAGCAGTTTCAGGCAGCCCCAAGAGACCCAGTACTTC.